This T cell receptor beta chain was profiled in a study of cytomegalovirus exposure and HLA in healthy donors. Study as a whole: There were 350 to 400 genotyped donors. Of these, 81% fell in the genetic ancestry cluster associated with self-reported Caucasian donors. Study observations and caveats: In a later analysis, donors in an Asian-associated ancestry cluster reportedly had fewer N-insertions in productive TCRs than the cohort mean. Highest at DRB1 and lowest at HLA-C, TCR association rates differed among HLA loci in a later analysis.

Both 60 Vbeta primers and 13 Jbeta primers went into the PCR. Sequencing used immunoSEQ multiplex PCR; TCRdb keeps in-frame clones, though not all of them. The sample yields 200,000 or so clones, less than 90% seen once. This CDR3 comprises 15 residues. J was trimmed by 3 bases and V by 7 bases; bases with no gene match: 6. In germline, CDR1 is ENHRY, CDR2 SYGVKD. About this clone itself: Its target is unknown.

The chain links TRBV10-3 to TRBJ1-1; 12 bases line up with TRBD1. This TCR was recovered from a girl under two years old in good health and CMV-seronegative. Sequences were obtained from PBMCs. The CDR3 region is CAIKGQGARDTEAFF. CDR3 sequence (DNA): TGTGCCATCAAGGGACAGGGGGCGCGTGACACTGAAGCTTTCTTT.